This passage covers 29 T cell receptor beta chains from one sample sequenced in a study of cytomegalovirus exposure and HLA in healthy donors. The PCR ran on 60 Vbeta and 13 Jbeta primers. Clones were read by immunoSEQ multiplex PCR, and TCRdb kept only the in-frame ones, dropping some. This sample yields around 150,000 clones, of which approximately 83% are seen a single time; 1.5% to 2% belongs to the top ten. The sequenced sample consisted of PBMCs. The receptors shown here come from a woman between 40 and 50 years old in good health and CMV-seronegative.

The chain joins TRBV19 to TRBJ1-1, with a weak D call TRBD1 (6 bases). Germline loops: CDR1 LNHDA, CDR2 SQIVND (reference sequence). With 2 bases removed from V and 11 bases from J, the gap between germline ends came to 18 bases. The CDR3 runs to 14 residues. CDR3 sequence: CASSIIGTPLTAFF. CDR3 DNA: TGTGCCAGTAGTATAATAGGGACACCGTTAACCGCTTTCTTT.

V usage is TRBV7-9 and J usage is TRBJ1-2, with 10 bases that match TRBD1. Losses at the gene ends were 6 bases for V and 6 bases for J; bases not matched to a gene: 7. This CDR3 has 14 amino acids. The germline gives CDR1 SEHNR, CDR2 FQNEAQ (reference sequence). CDR3 bases: TGTGCCAGCAGTCCACGACAGGGGGCGCATGGCTACACCTTC. Translation: CASSPRQGAHGYTF.

For this clone: One end of the junction fails to match germline, which may point to a read error. J is TRBJ2-7 and V is TRBV7-9; D unclear. Germline CDR1 reads SEHNR; CDR2 reads FQNEAQ (reference sequence). This CDR3 region has 11 residues. CDR3 in DNA: TGTTCCAGCTCGGGTTCCTACGAGCAGTACTTC. Protein sequence: CSSSGSYEQYF.

CDR3 amino acids: CASSGQGAIHSNQPQHF. Here the CDR3 DNA reads TGTGCCAGCTCGGGACAGGGGGCTATTCATAGCAATCAGCCCCAGCATTTT. The gene calls are TRBV2 and TRBJ1-5; 12 bases align to TRBD1. The CDR3 totals 17 residues. Germline V gives CDR1 SNHLY, CDR2 FYNNEI. V shed 8 bases and J 0 bases; nucleotides not matched to a gene: 8.

Of note for this clone: At one boundary the junction diverges from the germline segment, which might be a read error. The gene calls are TRBV7-9 and TRBJ2-7; TRBD2 is a possible D gene (6 bases). Germline CDR1 reads SEHNR; CDR2 reads FQNEAQ (reference sequence). The CDR3 is 13 amino acids. Here the CDR3 DNA reads TGTTCCAGCAGCTCTGTTCTGGGGGGCGAGCAGTACTTC. It codes for CSSSSVLGGEQYF.

V usage is TRBV4-1 and J usage is TRBJ1-5; D is possibly TRBD1 (5 bases). Germline V lookup: CDR1 MGHRA, CDR2 YSYEKL. V lost 1 base and J 0 bases, leaving 28 bases between the germline ends. CDR3 length: 22 residues. In DNA form, the CDR3 reads TGCGCCAGCAGCCAAGCCAACCCTTTATTAGGGGTTCGGTTCAATAGCAATCAGCCCCAGCATTTT. Residues: CASSQANPLLGVRFNSNQPQHF.

The rearrangement links TRBV6-5 to TRBJ1-5, with 8 nucleotides matching TRBD1. Germline values: CDR1 MNHEY, CDR2 SVGAGI. The CDR3 is 15 amino acids. V gave up 6 bases and J gave up 0 bases; unmatched junction bases: 4. CDR3 residues: CASRTGDYSNQPQHF. CDR3 DNA: TGTGCCAGCAGGACAGGGGACTATAGCAATCAGCCCCAGCATTTT.

The rearrangement links TRBV28 to TRBJ1-6; unclear D gene. CDR3 length equals 11 residues. The germline V and J ends were trimmed by 2 bases and 16 bases, with 9 bases remaining between them. Germline CDR1 MDHEN, CDR2 SYDVKM. The CDR3 loop is CASSLLDRLHF. In DNA, the CDR3 is TGTGCCAGCAGTTTACTAGACCGACTCCACTTT.

The genes are TRBV6-5 and TRBJ1-1; maybe TRBD1 (6 bases). This CDR3 has 14 amino acids. CDR1 MNHEY and CDR2 SVGAGI come from the germline V gene. V lost 6 bases to trimming and J lost 3 bases, with 14 bases between them. The CDR3 loop reads CASRKQGPYTEAFF. In DNA form, the CDR3 reads TGTGCCAGCAGGAAACAGGGCCCCTACACTGAAGCTTTCTTT.

The count of this clone is one. This sequence joins TRBV7-6 and TRBJ1-1; D might be TRBD1 (5 bases). Trimming removed 1 base at V and 3 bases at J, with 12 bases between. Looked up from germline, CDR1 is SGHVS and CDR2 is FNYEAQ. This CDR3 comprises 15 residues. CDR3 loop: CASSLDGGGDTEAFF. The CDR3 DNA reads TGTGCCAGCAGCTTAGACGGGGGAGGGGACACTGAAGCTTTCTTT.

The table lists this clone with a few counts. The CDR3 DNA is TGTGCCAGCAACGTAGGACAGGGCACAGATACGCAGTATTTT. Translation gives CASNVGQGTDTQYF. This chain uses TRBV5-6 with TRBJ2-3; 7 positions match TRBD1. The V and J ends lost 6 bases and 1 base, in that order; junction bases with no gene match: 5. The CDR3 is 14 amino acids. Germline CDR1 SGHDT, CDR2 YYEEEE.

The rearrangement joins TRBV19 to TRBJ2-3, with a tentative D call TRBD1 (6 bases). The V and J ends lost 2 bases and 4 bases respectively, with 19 bases between them. In germline, CDR1 is LNHDA, CDR2 SQIVND (reference sequence). The CDR3 has 17 amino acids. The CDR3, as DNA: TGTGCCAGTAGTATATCGTTTCCATGGGCAGGGGCAGATACGCAGTATTTT. Residues: CASSISFPWAGADTQYF.

The genes are TRBV29-1 and TRBJ2-7; 10 nucleotides align to TRBD1. Germline V gene lookup returns CDR1 SQVTM and CDR2 ANQGSEA. V trimming: 4 bases; J trimming: 7 bases; junction bases outside the gene matches: 10. The CDR3 is made up of 14 amino acids. CDR3 nucleotides: TGCAGCGTTGCCCGGGACAGGGGAGCGAGGGAGCAGTACTTC. Amino acids: CSVARDRGAREQYF.

The chain is built from TRBV25-1 and TRBJ1-2; 7 positions match TRBD1. V shed 8 bases and J 2 bases; nucleotides not matched to a gene: 2. The V gene's germline CDR1 is MGHDK and CDR2 SYGVNS. This CDR3 comprises 12 residues. The CDR3 region is CASRRGNYGYTF. In nucleotides, the CDR3 is TGTGCCAGCCGCAGGGGGAACTATGGCTACACCTTC.

The chain links TRBV29-1 to TRBJ2-3; 9 nucleotides agree with TRBD2. This CDR3 is built from 14 residues. Unmatched junction bases numbered 6, after V lost 7 bases and J lost 1 base. Germline V gene data show CDR1 as SQVTM and CDR2 as ANQGSEA. The CDR3 DNA reads as TGCAGCGGAGAGACTAGCGGAGGCACAGATACGCAGTATTTT. Translation gives CSGETSGGTDTQYF.

Only one count was recorded for this clone. V is TRBV6-1 and J is TRBJ1-5, with 8 bases matching TRBD1. CDR3 length: 14 residues. CDR1 and CDR2 (germline): MNHNS, SASEGT. V shed 6 bases, J shed 3 bases, and the junction held 4 bases outside the gene matches. The chain's CDR3 is CASSGTGYNQPQHF. The CDR3, as DNA: TGTGCCAGCAGCGGGACAGGCTACAATCAGCCCCAGCATTTT.

The CDR3 coding sequence is TGCAGCGTCGCAGGGACAGGGGGTGAGGGCTACACCTTC. Translation: CSVAGTGGEGYTF. The V and J genes are TRBV29-1 and TRBJ1-2, with 11 bases matching TRBD1. V dropped 6 bases and J dropped 8; count of bases not matched to a gene: 8. This CDR3 is built from 13 residues. Per germline, CDR1 SQVTM and CDR2 ANQGSEA.

Only one count was recorded for this clone. This chain connects TRBV30 to TRBJ1-2; 9 bases are a match to TRBD1. Germline values: CDR1 GTSNPN, CDR2 SVGIG (reference sequence). The length of the CDR3 is 13 residues. J lost 6 bases, V lost 1 base, and 3 bases had no gene match. This CDR3 reads CAWSGQGENGYTF. In nucleotides, the CDR3 is TGTGCCTGGAGTGGACAGGGGGAGAATGGCTACACCTTC. Complete variable domain (other parts from reference TRBV30 and TRBJ1-2): SQTIHQWPATLVQPVGSPLSLECTVEGTSNPNLYWYRQAAGRGLQLLFYSVGIGQISSEVPQNLSASRPQDRQFILSSKKLLLSDSGFYLCAWSGQGENGYTFGSGTRLTVV.

The chain employs TRBV7-9 and TRBJ2-2, with 8 bases fitting TRBD1. With V trimmed by 1 base and J by 6 bases, 4 bases remained unmatched. Per germline, CDR1 SEHNR and CDR2 FQNEAQ (reference sequence). The CDR3 contains 15 residues. This CDR3 reads CASSLVQGVSGELFF. The CDR3 DNA reads TGTGCCAGCAGCTTAGTACAGGGGGTCTCCGGGGAGCTGTTTTTT.

The V and J genes are TRBV28 and TRBJ1-2; the D gene is possibly TRBD1 (6 bases). There are 13 residues in the CDR3. Germline assignment: CDR1 MDHEN and CDR2 SYDVKM. Trimming took off 7 bases at V and 3 bases at J, with 12 bases between the two ends. The CDR3 DNA follows: TGTGCCAGCATTTCTAGGGGGTACTATGGCTACACCTTC. Protein: CASISRGYYGYTF.

V gene TRBV6-1 combines with J gene TRBJ2-7; the D gene is possibly TRBD1 (5 bases). The germline CDR1 and CDR2 sequences are MNHNS and SASEGT. CDR3 length: 15 residues. Trimming shortened V by 3 bases and J by 5 bases, and 17 bases separated the two germline ends. Here the CDR3 reads CASSDLGAPLHEQYF. CDR3 in DNA: TGTGCCAGCAGTGATCTTGGGGCACCTCTCCACGAGCAGTACTTC.

The J gene is TRBJ1-5, the V gene TRBV7-9, with 8 bases matching TRBD1. The CDR3 contains 14 residues. J lost 12 bases, V lost 2 bases, and 9 bases had no gene match. Germline-derived CDR1 and CDR2 are SEHNR and FQNEAQ (reference sequence). The CDR3 nucleotides are TGTGCCAGCAGCTTAACCGGTCAGGGGGCTTACCAGCATTTT. It translates to CASSLTGQGAYQHF.

This sequence joins TRBV30 and TRBJ1-5; 8 bases agree with TRBD1. Germline V gene sequence: CDR1 GTSNPN, CDR2 SVGIG (reference sequence). The CDR3 length is 17 residues. The V and J ends lost 4 bases and 0 bases, in that order; junction bases with no gene match: 11. The CDR3 DNA sequence: TGTGCCTGGAACCCGGGACAGGCCGCCTATAGCAATCAGCCCCAGCATTTT. Its translation: CAWNPGQAAYSNQPQHF.

This chain links TRBV2 with TRBJ2-5, with a weak D call TRBD2 (5 bases). The CDR3 loop spans 14 amino acids. Trimming left V 7 bases short and J 2 bases short, with 14 bases between. Germline V gene sequence: CDR1 SNHLY, CDR2 FYNNEI. The CDR3 sequence is CASNSDGKQETQYF. The CDR3 DNA sequence: TGTGCCAGCAACTCGGACGGGAAGCAAGAGACCCAGTACTTC. Filled out from reference TRBV2 and TRBJ2-5, the complete variable domain reads EPEVTQTPSHQVTQMGQEVILRCVPISNHLYFYWYRQILGQKVEFLVSFYNNEISEKSEIFDDQFSVERPDGSNFTLKIRSTKLEDSAMYFCASNSDGKQETQYFGPGTRLLVL.

The chain is built from TRBV28 and TRBJ1-6; no clear D gene. This CDR3 has 11 amino acids. V lost 5 bases and J lost 9, with 5 bases in between. The germline gives CDR1 MDHEN, CDR2 SYDVKM. Here the CDR3 reads CASSTGSPLHF. CDR3 nucleotides: TGTGCCAGCAGTACCGGTTCACCCCTCCACTTT. Based on the CDR3 plus reference TRBV28 and TRBJ1-6, the full variable domain is DVKVTQSSRYLVKRTGEKVFLECVQDMDHENMFWYRQDPGLGLRLIYFSYDVKMKEKGDIPEGYSVSREKKERFSLILESASTNQTSMYLCASSTGSPLHFGNGTRLTVT.

The CDR3 region has the DNA TGTGCCAGCAGGCAAGAACCTAGGGGCTACACCTTC. Its protein product is CASRQEPRGYTF. The J gene is TRBJ1-2, the V gene TRBV28, with D hard to call. From germline, CDR1 is MDHEN and CDR2 SYDVKM. The CDR3 loop spans 12 amino acids. Trimming took off 6 bases at V and 8 bases at J, with 13 bases between the two ends.

In this sample, this clone turned up a few times. V and J are TRBV13 and TRBJ2-7; the match to TRBD1 covers 9 bases. CDR1 is PRHDT and CDR2 is FYEKMQ in the germline V gene (reference sequence). The CDR3 totals 15 residues. The ends lost 5 bases at V and 3 bases at J; junction bases unmatched: 8. CDR3 sequence: CASSPSGTGLYEQYF. For the CDR3, the DNA is TGTGCCAGCAGCCCCTCAGGGACAGGGCTCTACGAGCAGTACTTC.

CDR3 coding DNA: TGTGCCAGCAGCCAGGACAGGGCGGAGGGCACTGAAGCTTTCTTT. Amino acids: CASSQDRAEGTEAFF. This sequence joins TRBV6-5 and TRBJ1-1; 8 nucleotides match TRBD1. Germline CDR1 MNHEY, CDR2 SVGAGI. J was trimmed by 4 bases and V by 6 bases; bases with no gene match: 10. The CDR3 consists of 15 residues.

The V gene is TRBV28, the J gene TRBJ2-1; D unclear. This CDR3 is 14 amino acids long. Trimming took 7 bases from V and 0 from J, leaving 10 bases between them. Germline V lookup: CDR1 MDHEN, CDR2 SYDVKM. CDR3 DNA: TGTGCCAGCAATGGCGGTAACTCCTACAATGAGCAGTTCTTC. Its translation is CASNGGNSYNEQFF.